The sequence of this T cell receptor (beta chain) was determined in a study of blood T cells in healthy people across ages. Then a second PCR, running about 6 to 11 cycles, was carried out with a sample-barcoded 5' primer and a J-beta primer mix. All cDNA molecules were each tagged by a template-switch adaptor with 12 random nucleotides. TCRdb re-analysed the 5' RACE reads in MiXCR, keeping a single row per CDR3 protein. The sample holds over a million distinct CDR3 sequences, 25% seen once. General study results and limits: In older individuals, TCR beta diversity per million T cells was lower, falling roughly linearly with age.

Of note for this clonotype: The antigen remains undetermined.

CDR1 SGHAT and CDR2 FQNNGV come from the germline V gene. This CDR3 is built from 16 residues. Trimming at V came to 5 bases and at J to 3 bases, leaving 8 bases not matched to a gene. The same data also went into a second study, on T cells of mothers and their children. Turning to that study: Extracted RNA, in its entirety, went into cDNA synthesis at approximately 1.5 ug per 15 ul. Mothers and children who were related shared slightly more overlap than unrelated pairs, but not significantly more.

The sequence was collected from a girl aged 2 to 9 in good health. The chain links TRBV11-2 to TRBJ2-1; 9 bases match TRBD2. Material: blood. CDR3 in DNA: TGTGCCAGCAGCCGTAGTCGACTAGCGGACTACAATGAGCAGTTCTTC. Protein product: CASSRSRLADYNEQFF.